This T cell receptor beta chain was recovered during a study of PD-1 blockade in mismatch repair-deficient tumors (dated by TCRdb to about 2017). A note on the overall study: Between late 2013 and late 2016, the trial enrolled some 86 consecutive patients with about twelve mismatch repair-deficient cancer types, every one of whom had been previously treated and was progressing. Tumor-associated T cell clones were tracked in the peripheral blood of patients responding to PD-1 blockade by deep sequencing of TCR CDR3 regions.

This specimen's time point label, per the study, means: peripheral blood 12 weeks after first pembrolizumab dose. Mismatch repair deficiency was established in every enrolled patient by polymerase chain reaction or immunohistochemistry. A few patients who responded to pembrolizumab therapy underwent TCR sequencing. Pembrolizumab PD-1 blockade was prospectively tested in advanced mismatch repair-deficient cancers, regardless of tissue of origin, in the phase II trial. Serial peripheral blood T cell samples were collected before and at multiple times after starting PD-1 blockade. The timing of each blood sample was reported as weeks after the first dose of pembrolizumab. The CDR3 starts with the cysteine, ends with the phenylalanine, and has 15 residues. Kept here is only the CDR3 DNA, which spans 45 bases and is read in frame from base 1. CDR1 and CDR2 are read off the germline V gene as MNHNS and SASEGT.

The full study reports these points: Clones residing in the tumor, which were often undetectable in blood before treatment, expanded quickly after pembrolizumab and then contracted, generally before radiologic responses.

This clone was found once. The antigen it recognizes is unknown. At one boundary the junction diverges from the germline segment, which might be a read error. Library preparation used the immunoSEQ multiplex PCR assay. The immuneACCESS repertoire file appears here via TCRdb, limited to in-frame rearrangements. These files lack a portion of the clones; in checked studies, under half of the deficit traces to unresolved V genes, and the cause of the others is not known. The sample profile shows over 75,000 clones; 81% of them were found once. The ten largest clones add up to about 2.6% of the sample. The sample was peripheral blood, taken 12 weeks after starting pembrolizumab. The rearrangement combines TRBV6-1 with TRBJ1-2; the best D guess is TRBD1, with 5 bases matching. The sequence came from an adult with mismatch repair-deficient cancer. The bases are TGTGCCAGCAGGGAAGACAGTAGCAGCTACTATGGCTACACCTTC. This codes for CASREDSSSYYGYTF.